This TCR beta chain was sequenced in a study of T cells after yellow fever vaccination (dated by TCRdb to between 2019 and 2020). Some background on the complete study: The SMART-Seq v4 Ultra Low Input RNA kit was used to prepare libraries from fractions with low cell numbers. Two healthy male donors, one aged 18 to 30 and one aged 30 to 40 years, were included in the cohort. Bulk PBMC replicates and cell subsets were isolated from blood drawn at multiple timepoints before and after both primary and secondary immunization. Bulk TCR alpha and beta repertoires were sequenced longitudinally to track T-cell clones before and after primary and booster YFV17D yellow fever vaccination.

The research as a whole found: The study included only two donors, which limits how far the findings can be generalized. Most clones expanded after primary vaccination were re-detected after the booster (96% of CD4 and around 88% of CD8), suggesting broad memory maintenance. Computational filtering was needed because FACS-sorted repertoires could contain abundant contaminating clonotypes from the bulk population. A small fraction of clonotypes appeared in both the CD4 and CD8 compartments, likely as a result of convergent recombination. The secondary T-cell response was weaker than the primary response but faster, peaking on day 5 instead of day 15.

The treatment or condition tag for this specimen amounts to: live attenuated yellow fever vaccine strain. PBMCs were isolated from peripheral blood using a standard Ficoll-Paque protocol. CD4 and CD8 T-cell fractions were isolated with Dynabeads CD4 and CD8 positive selection kits. RNA was extracted with TriZol from bulk PBMCs, CD4 and CD8 fractions, and dextramer-positive and dextramer-negative fractions. The CDR3 measures 15 amino acids from cysteine to phenylalanine. Only the CDR3 portion is preserved as DNA: 45 bases, with reading frame beginning at the first base. CDR1 SGHDT and CDR2 YYEEEE are derived from the germline V gene. The V and J ends are trimmed by 4 bases and 3 bases, leaving 13 bases between them. Note on this clonotype: The target of this receptor is not known. The record has no base qualities; no much larger clone is one base away.

Instrument used: Illumina NovaSeq 6000. TCR cDNA was synthesized by 5'RACE template switching, which introduced a universal primer site and unique molecular identifiers. Priming of cDNA synthesis was performed from both the TCR alpha and TCR beta constant segments. Library amplification used two PCR steps, and the second PCR step added sample barcodes and sequencing adapters. Sequencing of the libraries was done on either Illumina HiSeq 2500 (2x100 bp) or NovaSeq (2x150 bp). As for how the authors treated the data: MIGEC handled demultiplexing of reads and collapsing into UMI consensus sequences, while MiXCR performed V(D)J alignment. Using edgeR on replicate PBMC samples, clonotypes were called vaccine-responding if FDR was below 0.01 and the log2 fold change was above 5 up to day 15. Bulk clonotypes were assigned CD4 or CD8 identity according to which sequenced CD4 or CD8 repertoire held them at higher abundance. TCRdb applied fastp at Q25 and MiXCR to the public reads, then kept only in-frame beta chains. Entries are consolidated by CDR3 protein sequence, retaining the most common genes and DNA. The V and J calls follow TCRdb's processing rather than the paper's. The sample has a few hundred thousand distinct CDR3 sequences on record, around 5.3% of them singletons. The ten biggest clones cover 3% to 4% of the sample.

The rearranged chain carries TRBV5-6 and TRBJ1-4, with the D gene uncertain. This specimen consisted of CD4+ T cells sorted from PBMCs, obtained on the day of the yellow fever booster vaccination. This sequence was found in a man in his late teens or twenties who received the YFV17D yellow fever vaccine. The CDR3 loop reads CASSGRAEANEKLFF. The nucleotide sequence is given as TGTGCCAGCAGCGGAAGGGCTGAGGCTAATGAAAAACTGTTTTTT.